A single sample gave rise to the 26 T cell receptor beta chains below, sequenced in a study of PD-1 blockade in classical Hodgkin lymphoma. Generated by immunoSEQ multiplex PCR, the TCRdb table keeps only in-frame clones and is missing some. The sample yields about 27,000 clones, approximately 68% seen once. This sample's time point: cycle 4 day 1 (C4D1), after 5 to 7 weeks of nivolumab. Each patient relapsed following autologous stem cell transplantation, and prior brentuximab vedotin exposure differed. Here the sequenced sample was peripheral blood mononuclear cells (PBMCs), taken before the fourth cycle of nivolumab. The source of these receptors is a human donor with classical Hodgkin lymphoma.

This sequence joins TRBV18 and TRBJ1-5, with unresolved D. V was shortened by 2 bases and J by 4 bases, with 3 bases between the two germline ends. This CDR3 is built from 12 residues. From germline, CDR1 is KGHSH and CDR2 LQKENI. The CDR3 region is CASSPGNQPQHF. CDR3 DNA: TGTGCCAGCTCACCAGGGAATCAGCCCCAGCATTTT. Complete variable domain (other parts from reference TRBV18 and TRBJ1-5): NAGVMQNPRHLVRRRGQEARLRCSPMKGHSHVYWYRQLPEEGLKFMVYLQKENIIDESGMPKERFSAEFPKEGPSILRIQQVVRGDSAAYFCASSPGNQPQHFGDGTRLSIL.

This chain uses TRBV13 with TRBJ2-3; D is possibly TRBD1 (5 bases). The CDR3 consists of 17 residues. Germline V gene data show CDR1 as PRHDT and CDR2 as FYEKMQ (reference sequence). Deletions cut 0 bases from V and 4 bases from J, with 17 bases between. This chain's CDR3 is CASSLGGAGPWPDTQYF. The CDR3 DNA follows: TGTGCCAGCAGCTTAGGAGGGGCAGGGCCCTGGCCAGATACGCAGTATTTT.

The rearrangement links TRBV5-4 to TRBJ2-7; 14 positions agree with TRBD2. CDR3 length: 15 amino acids. Trimming removed 4 bases from V and 3 bases from J; junction bases left unmatched: 3. Germline V CDR1 and CDR2: SGHNT, YYREEE (reference sequence). Here the CDR3 reads CASSRLAGGIYEQYF. Written as DNA, the CDR3 is TGTGCCAGCAGCAGACTAGCGGGAGGGATCTACGAGCAGTACTTC. Variable domain in full (rest from reference TRBV5-4 and TRBJ2-7): ETGVTQSPTHLIKTRGQQVTLRCSSQSGHNTVSWYQQALGQGPQFIFQYYREEENGRGNFPPRFSGLQFPNYSSELNVNALELDDSALYLCASSRLAGGIYEQYFGPGTRLTVT.

V is TRBV5-1 and J is TRBJ2-5, with TRBD2 identical over 9 bases. The CDR3 totals 13 residues. Trimming cost V 1 base and J 5 bases; bases outside gene matches: 0. Germline V gives CDR1 SGHRS, CDR2 YFSETQ. CDR3 nucleotide sequence: TGCGCCAGCAGCTTGAGCGGGGGGGAGACCCAGTACTTC. This gives the protein CASSLSGGETQYF.

The gene calls are TRBV4-3 and TRBJ2-2; TRBD2 matches at 16 bases. CDR1 LGHNA and CDR2 YSLEER come from the germline V gene. This CDR3 comprises 17 residues. V shed 4 bases and J 6 bases; nucleotides not matched to a gene: 5. The CDR3 DNA reads as TGCGCCAGCAGCCCGGGACTAGCGGGAGGGTGGGCCGGGGAGCTGTTTTTT. As protein: CASSPGLAGGWAGELFF.

V gene TRBV4-2 combines with J gene TRBJ2-1; no clear D. CDR1 is LGHNA and CDR2 is YNFKEQ in the germline V gene. Trimming pared 0 bases from V and 4 bases from J, leaving 10 bases between. This CDR3 is 15 amino acids long. CDR3 region: CASSQDKPLYNEQFF. The CDR3 coding sequence is TGTGCCAGCAGCCAAGATAAACCACTTTACAATGAGCAGTTCTTC.

The chain employs TRBV6-5 and TRBJ2-5; the D gene could be TRBD1 or TRBD2 (5 bases each). CDR1 MNHEY and CDR2 SVGAGI come from the germline V gene. The CDR3 covers 15 residues. The germline V and J ends were trimmed by 2 bases and 3 bases, with 13 bases remaining between them. The CDR3 spells CASSYTAWGKETQYF. In DNA form, the CDR3 reads TGTGCCAGCAGTTACACCGCGTGGGGGAAAGAGACCCAGTACTTC.

The chain carries TRBV18 and TRBJ1-4, with 10 bases fitting TRBD1. The CDR3 length is 18 residues. With 1 base clipped from V and 8 bases from J, the junction kept 13 bases outside the gene matches. Germline V gene sequence: CDR1 KGHSH, CDR2 LQKENI. As DNA, the CDR3 is TGTGCCAGCTCACCACAAAAGACAGGGGGCGCAAAATCCGAAAAACTGTTTTTT. The encoded protein is CASSPQKTGGAKSEKLFF.

This chain joins TRBV10-3 and TRBJ1-2; TRBD1 agrees at 7 bases. CDR3 length: 15 amino acids. The germline V gene encodes CDR1 ENHRY and CDR2 SYGVKD. V trimming: 6 bases; J trimming: 3 bases; junction bases outside the gene matches: 10. The DNA for the CDR3 is TGTGCCATCAGAGACGATGGACAGGCCTACTATGGCTACACCTTC. Its protein product is CAIRDDGQAYYGYTF.

The rearrangement joins TRBV5-4 to TRBJ2-3; 12 positions match TRBD2. V lost 3 bases to trimming and J lost 4 bases; unmatched junction nucleotides: 6. The CDR3 is 16 amino acids. The V gene's germline CDR1 is SGHNT and CDR2 YYREEE (reference sequence). The chain's CDR3 is CASSSSSGGASDTQYF. The CDR3 DNA reads TGTGCCAGCAGCTCCTCTAGCGGGGGGGCTTCAGATACGCAGTATTTT.

The CDR3 sequence: CASSEGWTGGKVDYGYTF. CDR3 in DNA: TGTGCCAGCAGTGAAGGATGGACAGGGGGCAAGGTGGACTATGGCTACACCTTC. The V and J genes are TRBV6-1 and TRBJ1-2; 11 nucleotides agree with TRBD1. Germline assignment: CDR1 MNHNS and CDR2 SASEGT. The V segment lost 1 base and the J segment 3 bases; nucleotides outside the gene matches: 10. The length of the CDR3 is 18 residues.

The genes are TRBV30 and TRBJ2-3; maybe TRBD2 (6 bases). V shed 2 bases and J shed 6 bases, with 12 bases lying between them. Germline CDR1 and CDR2: GTSNPN and SVGIG (reference sequence). The CDR3 has 13 residues. The DNA of the CDR3 is TGTGCCTGGAGTAAGCGGGTCCGGGATACGCAGTATTTT. Translation: CAWSKRVRDTQYF. Together with reference TRBV30 and TRBJ2-3, the CDR3 gives the full variable domain: SQTIHQWPATLVQPVGSPLSLECTVEGTSNPNLYWYRQAAGRGLQLLFYSVGIGQISSEVPQNLSASRPQDRQFILSSKKLLLSDSGFYLCAWSKRVRDTQYFGPGTRLTVL.

Comments on this clone: A much larger clone sits a single nucleotide away, making a read error possible. The chain couples TRBV27 to TRBJ2-3; 12 bases line up with TRBD2. The CDR3 loop spans 17 amino acids. CDR1 is MNHEY, CDR2 SMNVEV, per germline (reference sequence). The DNA for the CDR3 is TGTACCAGCAGTTTCAAGACTAGCGGGGGCAGCACAGATACGCAGTATTTT. Residues: CTSSFKTSGGSTDTQYF.

The chain carries TRBV28 and TRBJ1-6; D uncertain. CDR3 length: 14 amino acids. The ends were cut back, 4 bases at V and 7 bases at J, with 11 bases in the middle. CDR1 and CDR2 from the germline V gene are MDHEN and SYDVKM. The CDR3 loop is CASSYGRLNSPLHF. In DNA, the CDR3 is TGTGCCAGCAGTTATGGGAGACTAAATTCACCCCTCCACTTT.

The chain joins TRBV11-2 to TRBJ2-3; D unresolved. The germline CDR1 and CDR2 sequences are SGHAT and FQNNGV. The CDR3 runs to 11 residues. The ends were cut back, 5 bases at V and 8 bases at J, with 8 bases in the middle. The CDR3 bases are TGTGCCAGCAGCCCTAGTGGTACGCAGTATTTT. Its translation is CASSPSGTQYF.

As for this clone: At one of its ends the junction is not consistent with the germline gene, which may arise from a read error. The DNA of the CDR3 is TGTGCTAGCAGCTCGACAGGGGCTGGGGCCAACGTCCTGACTTTC. Protein sequence: CASSSTGAGANVLTF. This rearrangement joins TRBV7-7 to TRBJ2-6; 8 bases match TRBD1. CDR1 is SSHAT, CDR2 FNYEAQ, per germline (reference sequence). CDR3 length: 15 residues.

The rearrangement uses TRBV7-2 and TRBJ2-7; 8 nucleotides align to TRBD1. After removal of 4 bases from V and 6 bases from J, the junction contained 11 bases not matched to a gene. Germline CDR1 is SGHTA and CDR2 is FQGNSA. The CDR3 is 15 amino acids. The CDR3: CASSSEGQGAFEQYF. The DNA of the CDR3 is TGTGCCAGCAGCTCGGAGGGGCAGGGGGCGTTCGAGCAGTACTTC.

The sample holds a few counts of this clone. The chain uses TRBV28 and TRBJ2-2; 14 bases are shared with TRBD2. Germline lookup yields CDR1 MDHEN and CDR2 SYDVKM. J was trimmed by 6 bases and V by 0 bases; bases with no gene match: 3. This CDR3 region has 17 residues. In nucleotides, the CDR3 is TGTGCCAGCAGTTTATGGAGACTAGCGGGGGGGCCCGGGGAGCTGTTTTTT. This encodes CASSLWRLAGGPGELFF.

This rearrangement joins TRBV19 to TRBJ2-2; 11 nucleotides line up with TRBD1. The CDR3 is 16 amino acids. Germline trimming cut 6 bases from V and 5 bases from J; bases unmatched to any gene: 8. Germline V CDR1 and CDR2: LNHDA, SQIVND (reference sequence). The CDR3 DNA reads TGTGCCAGTAGATCTGGACAGGGGGCGCGAACCGGGGAGCTGTTTTTT. This translates into CASRSGQGARTGELFF.

The rearrangement links TRBV27 to TRBJ2-7; 9 nucleotides line up with TRBD2. Trimming at V came to 6 bases and at J to 3 bases, leaving 9 bases not matched to a gene. Germline assignment: CDR1 MNHEY and CDR2 SMNVEV (reference sequence). CDR3 length: 15 residues. CDR3 sequence (DNA): TGTGCCAGCAGGAACTTGGGACTAGCCGACTACGAGCAGTACTTC. Its translation: CASRNLGLADYEQYF.

The CDR3 loop reads CASSSTGTTGEQYF. The CDR3 nucleotides read TGTGCCAGCAGTTCCACAGGGACGACGGGCGAGCAGTACTTC. V and J are TRBV6-5 and TRBJ2-7, with D perhaps matching TRBD1 (6 bases). CDR1 and CDR2 from the germline V gene are MNHEY and SVGAGI. The CDR3 consists of 14 residues. V lost 4 bases and J 6 bases, leaving 16 bases between the germline ends.

This chain uses TRBV9 with TRBJ2-2; D is unresolved. Trimming took off 6 bases at V and 0 bases at J, with 9 bases between the two ends. CDR1 is SGDLS, CDR2 YYNGEE, per germline. The CDR3 is made up of 14 amino acids. The CDR3 coding sequence is TGTGCCAGCACCGGACGGACGAACACCGGGGAGCTGTTTTTT. It codes for CASTGRTNTGELFF.

This clone was observed a few times. This chain connects TRBV9 to TRBJ1-6, with D unclear. The CDR3 length is 15 residues. V was cut by 5 bases and J by 4 bases, with 13 bases left in between. Germline values: CDR1 SGDLS, CDR2 YYNGEE. This CDR3 is CASSEDSGYNSPLHF. The CDR3 coding sequence is TGTGCCAGCAGTGAGGATTCGGGGTATAATTCACCCCTCCACTTT. Supplemented by reference TRBV9 and TRBJ1-6, the full variable domain reads DSGVTQTPKHLITATGQRVTLRCSPRSGDLSVYWYQQSLDQGLQFLIQYYNGEERAKGNILERFSAQQFPDLHSELNLSSLELGDSALYFCASSEDSGYNSPLHFGNGTRLTVT.

This chain joins TRBV27 and TRBJ2-7; no reliable D call. Germline assignment: CDR1 MNHEY and CDR2 SMNVEV (reference sequence). This CDR3 is 12 amino acids long. Trimming shortened V by 10 bases and J by 4 bases, and 14 bases separated the two germline ends. CDR3 sequence: CATRSPPYEQYF. CDR3 nucleotides: TGTGCCACCCGCAGCCCCCCATACGAGCAGTACTTC.

This chain uses TRBV6-8 with TRBJ1-4; TRBD1 aligns across 11 bases. CDR3 length: 15 amino acids. Germline trimming cut 5 bases from V and 8 bases from J; bases unmatched to any gene: 7. Germline V gives CDR1 MNHGY, CDR2 SAAAGT. The CDR3: CASSRGTGGKEKLFF. In nucleotides, the CDR3 is TGTGCCAGCAGTAGGGGGACAGGGGGGAAGGAAAAACTGTTTTTT.

The genes are TRBV5-5 and TRBJ1-1; no definite D call. V shed 3 bases and J shed 4 bases, with 16 bases lying between them. From germline, CDR1 is SGHKS and CDR2 YYEKEE (reference sequence). CDR3 length equals 15 residues. Here the CDR3 reads CASSWASEIVTEAFF. In DNA, the CDR3 is TGTGCCAGCAGCTGGGCCAGCGAAATCGTCACTGAAGCTTTCTTT.